This T cell receptor beta chain was found in a study of control samples from healthy donors and cancer patients. This table comes from immunoSEQ multiplex PCR, and its TCRdb copy is limited to in-frame clones, with some not included. The sample includes some 78,000 clones, roughly nine tenths of them seen just once. The receptor was isolated from a woman aged 60-75 years in good health. Sequenced input: blood.

CDR3 region: CASNRLAGSPDTQYF. In DNA form, the CDR3 reads TGTGCCAGCAATCGGCTAGCGGGTAGTCCAGATACGCAGTATTTT. This chain joins TRBV6-5 and TRBJ2-3; 8 positions agree with TRBD2. The germline gives CDR1 MNHEY, CDR2 SVGAGI. The CDR3 is made up of 15 amino acids. Unmatched junction bases numbered 10, after V lost 7 bases and J lost 4 bases.